A single sample is the source of the 13 T cell receptor beta chains below, sequenced in a study of blood T cell repertoires in COVID-19. This table comes from immunoSEQ multiplex PCR, and its TCRdb copy is limited to in-frame clones, with some not included. This sample has a few hundred thousand clones, with roughly 90% found just once. The sample taken for sequencing was PBMCs or T cells enriched from blood (not recorded which). The receptors here all came from a young man who had been exposed to COVID-19.

This clone turned up a few times. The chain joins TRBV2 to TRBJ1-6; TRBD1 aligns across 9 bases. The trim removed 6 bases at V and 7 bases at J, leaving 1 base unmatched. Germline CDR1 is SNHLY and CDR2 is FYNNEI. The CDR3 is made up of 13 amino acids. The CDR3 is CASRQGANSPLHF. CDR3 coding DNA: TGTGCCAGCAGACAGGGGGCAAATTCACCCCTCCACTTT.

V gene TRBV6-5 combines with J gene TRBJ1-1; D gene unclear. CDR1 is MNHEY and CDR2 is SVGAGI in the germline V gene. The CDR3 loop spans 14 amino acids. The V gene lost 2 bases and the J gene lost 1 base, with 8 bases spanning the gap. CDR3 protein: CASSYLTANTEAFF. In DNA form, the CDR3 reads TGTGCCAGCAGTTACCTTACAGCGAACACTGAAGCTTTCTTT.

The rearrangement joins TRBV7-8 to TRBJ2-1; D is uncertain. The CDR3 contains 11 residues. V was trimmed by 4 bases and J by 7 bases, leaving 5 bases between them. Germline V lookup: CDR1 SGHVS, CDR2 FQNEAQ. The CDR3 is CASSSSNEQFF. CDR3 bases: TGTGCCAGCAGCTCTTCTAATGAGCAGTTCTTC.

The chain recombines TRBV20-1 with TRBJ2-5, with no clear D. From germline, CDR1 is DFQATT and CDR2 SNEGSKA (reference sequence). This CDR3 comprises 11 residues. The CDR3: CSAGWQETQYF. The CDR3 DNA sequence: TGCAGCGCCGGGTGGCAAGAGACCCAGTACTTC.

The chain has TRBV9 and TRBJ2-3; 9 bases fit TRBD2. Trimming at V came to 8 bases and at J to 7 bases, leaving 11 bases not matched to a gene. The CDR3 spans 14 residues. CDR1 and CDR2 (germline): SGDLS, YYNGEE. The CDR3 DNA reads TGTGCCAGTACTCCTAGCGGGGTCACTTATACGCAGTATTTT. Its protein is CASTPSGVTYTQYF.

The genes are TRBV5-6 and TRBJ1-5, with 7 bases fitting TRBD1. Trimming cost V 4 bases and J 7 bases; bases outside gene matches: 17. From germline, CDR1 is SGHDT and CDR2 YYEEEE. The CDR3 is made up of 17 amino acids. In DNA form, the CDR3 reads TGTGCCAGCAGCGTTACCCGACAGGGCGAAAGGTTGCAGCCCCAGCATTTT. Residues: CASSVTRQGERLQPQHF.

V is TRBV5-4 and J is TRBJ1-1; the match to TRBD1 covers 7 bases. Trimming at V came to 4 bases and at J to 1 base, leaving 7 bases not matched to a gene. CDR1 and CDR2 (germline): SGHNT, YYREEE (reference sequence). The CDR3 is 15 residues long. In DNA form, the CDR3 reads TGTGCCAGCAGCGTGAACAGGGGACGGAACACTGAAGCTTTCTTT. It encodes CASSVNRGRNTEAFF.

The count of this clone is one. The rearrangement uses TRBV27 and TRBJ2-7; weak D call: TRBD1 (5 bases). V lost 8 bases and J lost 3, with 14 bases in between. Looked up from germline, CDR1 is MNHEY and CDR2 is SMNVEV (reference sequence). This CDR3 region has 13 residues. Written as DNA, the CDR3 is TGTGCCAGCGCTAAACGACAGAACTACGAGCAGTACTTC. It encodes CASAKRQNYEQYF.

The chain has TRBV28 and TRBJ1-2, with TRBD1 matching over 8 bases. This CDR3 has 15 residues. Germline CDR1 and CDR2: MDHEN and SYDVKM. Trimming took 6 bases from V and 3 from J; bases not matched to a gene: 9. The CDR3 sequence: CASSNAKGQDYGYTF. In DNA form, the CDR3 reads TGTGCCAGCAGCAATGCTAAGGGACAGGACTATGGCTACACCTTC.

This chain connects TRBV19 to TRBJ2-1, with 12 positions matching TRBD2. With V trimmed by 3 bases and J by 10 bases, 7 bases remained unmatched. Germline CDR1 and CDR2: LNHDA and SQIVND (reference sequence). The CDR3 is made up of 15 amino acids. CDR3 residues: CASSISRGTSGEQFF. CDR3 DNA: TGTGCCAGTAGTATTTCCCGGGGGACTAGCGGGGAGCAGTTCTTC.

This clone was seen a few times. CDR3 in amino acids: CASSVLSGYTF. The DNA of the CDR3 is TGTGCCAGTAGTGTACTGAGTGGCTACACCTTC. V is TRBV19 and J is TRBJ1-2; D is unresolved. The CDR3 has 11 amino acids. V dropped 5 bases and J dropped 7 bases, with 8 bases sitting between them. The V gene's germline CDR1 is LNHDA and CDR2 SQIVND (reference sequence).

V is TRBV19 and J is TRBJ2-2; D is unresolved. Germline V gives CDR1 LNHDA, CDR2 SQIVND (reference sequence). V lost 3 bases and J 0 bases, leaving 5 bases between the germline ends. The CDR3 is 14 residues long. CDR3 sequence: CASSIQTNTGELFF. The CDR3 DNA is TGTGCCAGTAGTATCCAGACGAACACCGGGGAGCTGTTTTTT.

This clone was counted a few times. CDR3 in amino acids: CASGHRGNTEAFF. In nucleotides, the CDR3 is TGCGCCAGCGGACACCGAGGGAACACTGAAGCTTTCTTT. The chain employs TRBV5-1 and TRBJ1-1; D may be TRBD1 (5 bases). CDR3 length: 13 amino acids. V lost 7 bases and J 1 base, leaving 11 bases between the germline ends. Germline loops: CDR1 SGHRS, CDR2 YFSETQ.